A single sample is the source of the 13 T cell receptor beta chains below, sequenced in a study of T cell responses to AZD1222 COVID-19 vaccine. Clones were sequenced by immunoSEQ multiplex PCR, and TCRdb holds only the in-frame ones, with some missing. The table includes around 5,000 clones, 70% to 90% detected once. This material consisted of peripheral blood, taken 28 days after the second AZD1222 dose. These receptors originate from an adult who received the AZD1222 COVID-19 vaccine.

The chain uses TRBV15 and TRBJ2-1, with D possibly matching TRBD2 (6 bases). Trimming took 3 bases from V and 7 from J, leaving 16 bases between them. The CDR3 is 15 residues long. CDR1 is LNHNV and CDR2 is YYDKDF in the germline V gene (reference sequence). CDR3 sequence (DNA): TGTGCCACCAGCAGGGGGGATAGCGGTAGGAATGAGCAGTTCTTC. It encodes CATSRGDSGRNEQFF.

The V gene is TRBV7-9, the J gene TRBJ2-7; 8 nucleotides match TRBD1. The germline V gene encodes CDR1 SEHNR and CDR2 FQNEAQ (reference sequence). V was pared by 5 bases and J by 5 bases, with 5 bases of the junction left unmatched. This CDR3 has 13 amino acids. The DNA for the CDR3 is TGTGCCAGCAGCCGAGGGACAGGAGACGAGCAGTACTTC. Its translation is CASSRGTGDEQYF.

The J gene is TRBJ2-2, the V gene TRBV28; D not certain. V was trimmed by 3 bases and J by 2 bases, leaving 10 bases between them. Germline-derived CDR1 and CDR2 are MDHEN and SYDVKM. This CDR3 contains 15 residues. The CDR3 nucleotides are TGTGCCAGCAGTTTCTTTCCGGCTAACACCGGGGAGCTGTTTTTT. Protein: CASSFFPANTGELFF. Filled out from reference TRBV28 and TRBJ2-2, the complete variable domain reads DVKVTQSSRYLVKRTGEKVFLECVQDMDHENMFWYRQDPGLGLRLIYFSYDVKMKEKGDIPEGYSVSREKKERFSLILESASTNQTSMYLCASSFFPANTGELFFGEGSRLTVL.

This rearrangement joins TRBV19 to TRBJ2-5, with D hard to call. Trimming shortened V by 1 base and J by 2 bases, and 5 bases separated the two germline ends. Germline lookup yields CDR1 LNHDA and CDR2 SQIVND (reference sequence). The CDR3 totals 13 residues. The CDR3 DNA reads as TGTGCCAGTAGTATAGCCGCACAAGAGACCCAGTACTTC. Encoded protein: CASSIAAQETQYF.

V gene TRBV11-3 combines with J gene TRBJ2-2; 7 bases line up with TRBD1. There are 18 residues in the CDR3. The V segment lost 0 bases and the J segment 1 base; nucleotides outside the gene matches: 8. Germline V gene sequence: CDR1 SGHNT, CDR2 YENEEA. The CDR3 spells CASSLEFRQGKNTGELFF. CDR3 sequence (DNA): TGTGCCAGCAGCTTAGAGTTTCGACAGGGCAAGAACACCGGGGAGCTGTTTTTT.

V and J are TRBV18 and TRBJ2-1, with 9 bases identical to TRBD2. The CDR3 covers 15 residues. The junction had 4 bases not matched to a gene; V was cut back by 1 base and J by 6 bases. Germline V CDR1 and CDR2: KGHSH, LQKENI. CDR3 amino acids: CASSPLAGGSNEQFF. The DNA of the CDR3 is TGTGCCAGCTCACCACTCGCGGGAGGGAGCAATGAGCAGTTCTTC.

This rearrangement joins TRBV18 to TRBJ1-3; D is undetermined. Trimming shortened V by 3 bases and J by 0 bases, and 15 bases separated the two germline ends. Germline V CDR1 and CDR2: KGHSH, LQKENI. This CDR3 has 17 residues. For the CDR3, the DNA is TGTGCCAGCTCACCCCGGGCCCCCAGTAGCTCTGGAAACACCATATATTTT. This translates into CASSPRAPSSSGNTIYF.

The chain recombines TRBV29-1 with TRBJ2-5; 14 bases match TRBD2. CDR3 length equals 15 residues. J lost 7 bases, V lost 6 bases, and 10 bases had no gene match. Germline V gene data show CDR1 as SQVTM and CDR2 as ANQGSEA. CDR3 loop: CSVAGLAGVSGTQYF. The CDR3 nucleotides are TGCAGCGTCGCGGGACTAGCGGGAGTCTCCGGGACCCAGTACTTC.

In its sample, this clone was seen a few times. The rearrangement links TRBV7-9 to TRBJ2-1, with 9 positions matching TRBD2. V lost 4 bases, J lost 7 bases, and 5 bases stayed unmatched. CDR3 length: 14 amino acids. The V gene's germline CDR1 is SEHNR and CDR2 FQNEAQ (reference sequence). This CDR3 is CASSSAGGRNEQFF. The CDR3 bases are TGTGCCAGCAGCTCTGCGGGGGGGCGAAATGAGCAGTTCTTC.

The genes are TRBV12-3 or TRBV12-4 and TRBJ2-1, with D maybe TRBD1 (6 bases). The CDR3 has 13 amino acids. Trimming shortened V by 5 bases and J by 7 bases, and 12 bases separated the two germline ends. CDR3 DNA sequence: TGTGCCAGCAGTCTTGTGGGGGCAAATGAGCAGTTCTTC. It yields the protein CASSLVGANEQFF.

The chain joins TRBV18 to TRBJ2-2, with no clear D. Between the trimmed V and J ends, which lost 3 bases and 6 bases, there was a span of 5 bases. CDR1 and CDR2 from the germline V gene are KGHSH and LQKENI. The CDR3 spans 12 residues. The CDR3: CASSPYSGELFF. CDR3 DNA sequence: TGTGCCAGCTCACCTTATTCCGGGGAGCTGTTTTTT.

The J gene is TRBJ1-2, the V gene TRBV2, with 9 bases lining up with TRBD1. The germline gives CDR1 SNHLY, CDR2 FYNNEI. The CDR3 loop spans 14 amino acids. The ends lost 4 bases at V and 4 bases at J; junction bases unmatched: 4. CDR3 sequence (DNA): TGTGCCAGCAGTGCGGGACAGGGCCCCTATGGCTACACCTTC. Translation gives CASSAGQGPYGYTF.

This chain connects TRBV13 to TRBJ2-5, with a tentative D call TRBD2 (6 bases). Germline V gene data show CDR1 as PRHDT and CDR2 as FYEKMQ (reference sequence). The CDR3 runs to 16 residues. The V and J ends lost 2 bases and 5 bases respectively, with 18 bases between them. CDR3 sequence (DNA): TGTGCCAGCAGCTTAACGGGAGCTTCGGAGGGGGAGACCCAGTACTTC. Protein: CASSLTGASEGETQYF.